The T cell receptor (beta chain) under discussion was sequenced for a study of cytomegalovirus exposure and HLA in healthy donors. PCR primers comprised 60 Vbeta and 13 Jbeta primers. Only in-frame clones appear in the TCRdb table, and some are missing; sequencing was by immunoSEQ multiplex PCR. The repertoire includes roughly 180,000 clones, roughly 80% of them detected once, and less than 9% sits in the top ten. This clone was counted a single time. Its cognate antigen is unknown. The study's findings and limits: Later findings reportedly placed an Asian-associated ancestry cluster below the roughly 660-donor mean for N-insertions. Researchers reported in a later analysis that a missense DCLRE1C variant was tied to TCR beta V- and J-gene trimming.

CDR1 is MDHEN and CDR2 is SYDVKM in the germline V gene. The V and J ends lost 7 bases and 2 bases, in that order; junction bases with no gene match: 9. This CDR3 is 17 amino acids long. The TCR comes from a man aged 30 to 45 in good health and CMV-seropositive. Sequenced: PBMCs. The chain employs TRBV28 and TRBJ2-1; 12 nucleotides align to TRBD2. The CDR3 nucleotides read TGTGCCAGCACCTGGACTAGCGGGATTCCCCCCTACAATGAGCAGTTCTTC. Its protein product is CASTWTSGIPPYNEQFF.